One and the same sample provided the 10 T cell receptor beta chains below, sequenced in a study of T cells after yellow fever vaccination. TCRdb used MiXCR to reprocess the 5' RACE reads, holding one entry per CDR3 protein. The sample comprises 80,000 to 100,000 distinct CDR3 sequences, roughly 6% of which are singletons, and about 40% rests with the top ten. The material sequenced was CD8+ T cells sorted from PBMCs, taken 10 days after the yellow fever booster vaccination. These receptors were taken from a man younger than 35 who received the YFV17D yellow fever vaccine.

This clonotype has at least ten counts. The V and J genes are TRBV6-1 and TRBJ2-3; D is unresolved. CDR3 size: 11 residues. Germline CDR1 is MNHNS and CDR2 is SASEGT. V was clipped by 3 bases and J by 8 bases, with 6 bases between them. CDR3 sequence (DNA): TGTGCCAGCAGTGATTTCGGTACGCAGTATTTT. Translating it yields CASSDFGTQYF.

The chain recombines TRBV6-6 with TRBJ1-2; TRBD1 might be the D (5 bases). CDR1 is MNHNY, CDR2 SVGAGI, per germline (reference sequence). V dropped 8 bases and J dropped 5 bases, with 18 bases sitting between them. This CDR3 is built from 14 residues. This chain's CDR3 is CASGAAGTSYGYTF. For the CDR3, the DNA is TGTGCCAGCGGGGCGGCCGGGACTTCATATGGCTACACCTTC.

This clonotype was counted only a few times. V is TRBV5-3 and J is TRBJ2-5; perhaps TRBD1 as D (5 bases). TRBV5-3 has ORF status, its function being uncertain. This CDR3 is 12 amino acids long. Trimming stripped 1 base from V and 4 bases from J, with 5 bases between. The DNA of the CDR3 is TGTGCCAGAAGCTTGCAGGGAGAGACCCAGTACTTC. Its protein is CARSLQGETQYF.

This clonotype occurred a few times. The V call is TRBV7-8, the J call TRBJ2-2; TRBD1 is a possible D gene (5 bases). In germline, CDR1 is SGHVS, CDR2 FQNEAQ. The CDR3 runs to 14 residues. The V gene lost 3 bases and the J gene lost 4 bases, with 9 bases spanning the gap. CDR3 sequence (DNA): TGTGCCAGCAGCTTGGGGCCAGGCACCGGGGAGCTGTTTTTT. It codes for CASSLGPGTGELFF.

The gene calls are TRBV3-1 and TRBJ2-2; weak D call: TRBD2 (6 bases). The CDR3 runs 14 residues. Germline-derived CDR1 and CDR2 are LGHDT and YNNKEL (reference sequence). V lost 5 bases and J 1 base, leaving 8 bases between the germline ends. For the CDR3, the DNA is TGTGCCAGCAGCGTGGGACTGAACACCGGGGAGCTGTTTTTT. The encoded protein is CASSVGLNTGELFF.

The rearrangement joins TRBV29-1 to TRBJ2-7; D remains ambiguous. CDR1 SQVTM and CDR2 ANQGSEA come from the germline V gene. The CDR3 is 11 residues long. The V end was cut by 5 bases, the J end by 1 base, with 6 bases between. CDR3 sequence reads: CSVLESYEQYF. Here the CDR3 DNA reads TGCAGCGTTCTGGAGTCCTACGAGCAGTACTTC.

This clonotype was counted only a few times. The chain carries TRBV5-6 and TRBJ2-1; the D is unclear. Germline V gene lookup returns CDR1 SGHDT and CDR2 YYEEEE. The CDR3 runs 14 residues. V lost 2 bases and J 1 base, leaving 7 bases between the germline ends. The DNA of the CDR3 is TGTGCCAGCAGCTTTGTTCTTTCCTACAATGAGCAGTTCTTC. This encodes CASSFVLSYNEQFF.

This clonotype was detected a few times. This chain joins TRBV4-2 and TRBJ2-3, with D possibly matching TRBD2 (5 bases). The CDR3 is 14 amino acids. From germline, CDR1 is LGHNA and CDR2 YNFKEQ. The V gene lost 4 bases and the J gene lost 6 bases, with 14 bases spanning the gap. The CDR3 region has the DNA TGTGCCAGCAGCCCACCTGACGGGGTGGATACGCAGTATTTT. It codes for CASSPPDGVDTQYF.

This clonotype has more than one count but fewer than ten. The V and J genes are TRBV7-9 and TRBJ2-7, with D possibly TRBD1 on 6 matching bases. Per the germline V gene, CDR1 is SEHNR and CDR2 is FQNEAQ (reference sequence). V gave up 6 bases and J gave up 6 bases, with 9 bases separating them. The CDR3 spans 11 residues. Here the CDR3 DNA reads TGTGCCAGCAGACAGGGCGGCGAGCAGTACTTC. Encoded protein: CASRQGGEQYF.

This clonotype was seen many times. This rearrangement joins TRBV5-5 to TRBJ2-7; no reliable D call. The germline CDR1 and CDR2 sequences are SGHKS and YYEKEE (reference sequence). This CDR3 is built from 13 residues. V dropped 4 bases and J dropped 3 bases, with 11 bases sitting between them. CDR3 sequence: CASSPRRNYEQYV. The CDR3, as DNA: TGTGCCAGCAGCCCCCGAAGAAACTACGAGCAGTACGTC.